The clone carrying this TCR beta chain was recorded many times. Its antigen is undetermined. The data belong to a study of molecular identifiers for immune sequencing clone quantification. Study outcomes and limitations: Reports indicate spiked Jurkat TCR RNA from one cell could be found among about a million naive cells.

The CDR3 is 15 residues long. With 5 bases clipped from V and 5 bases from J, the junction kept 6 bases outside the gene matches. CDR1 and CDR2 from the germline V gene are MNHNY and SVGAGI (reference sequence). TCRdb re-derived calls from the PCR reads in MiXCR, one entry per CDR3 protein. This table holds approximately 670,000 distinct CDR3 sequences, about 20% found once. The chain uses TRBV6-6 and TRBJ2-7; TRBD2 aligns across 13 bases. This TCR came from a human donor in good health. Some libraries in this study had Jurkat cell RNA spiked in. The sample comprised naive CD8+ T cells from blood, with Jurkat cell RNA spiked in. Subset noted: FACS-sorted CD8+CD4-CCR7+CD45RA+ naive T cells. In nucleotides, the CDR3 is TGTGCCAGCAGTCAGACTAGCGGGAGGTCCAACGAGCAGTACTTC. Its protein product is CASSQTSGRSNEQYF.